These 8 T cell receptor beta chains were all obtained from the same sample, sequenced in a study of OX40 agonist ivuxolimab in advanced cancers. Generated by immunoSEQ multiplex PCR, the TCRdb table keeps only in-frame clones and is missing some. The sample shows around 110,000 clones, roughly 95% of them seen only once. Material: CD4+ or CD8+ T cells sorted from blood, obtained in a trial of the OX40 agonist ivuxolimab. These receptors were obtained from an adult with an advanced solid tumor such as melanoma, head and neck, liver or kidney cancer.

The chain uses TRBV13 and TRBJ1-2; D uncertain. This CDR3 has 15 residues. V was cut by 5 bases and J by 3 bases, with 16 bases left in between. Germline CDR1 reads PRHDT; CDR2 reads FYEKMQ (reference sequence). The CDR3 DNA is TGTGCCAGCAGCCCAGCCGGCAGGTTCGACTATGGCTACACCTTC. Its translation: CASSPAGRFDYGYTF.

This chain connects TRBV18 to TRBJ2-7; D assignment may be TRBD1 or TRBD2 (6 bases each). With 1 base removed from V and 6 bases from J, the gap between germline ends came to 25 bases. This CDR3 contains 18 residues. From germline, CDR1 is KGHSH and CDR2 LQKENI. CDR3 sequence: CASSPRGDTVPGLGEQYF. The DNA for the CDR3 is TGTGCCAGCTCACCACGGGGGGACACCGTCCCGGGACTTGGCGAGCAGTACTTC. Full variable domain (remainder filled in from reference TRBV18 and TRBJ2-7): NAGVMQNPRHLVRRRGQEARLRCSPMKGHSHVYWYRQLPEEGLKFMVYLQKENIIDESGMPKERFSAEFPKEGPSILRIQQVVRGDSAAYFCASSPRGDTVPGLGEQYFGPGTRLTVT.

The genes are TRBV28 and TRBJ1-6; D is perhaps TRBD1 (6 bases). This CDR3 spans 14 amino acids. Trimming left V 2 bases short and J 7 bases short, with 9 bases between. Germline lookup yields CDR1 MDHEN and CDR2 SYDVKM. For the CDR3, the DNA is TGTGCCAGCAGTTTAGCGGGGACAAATTCACCCCTCCACTTT. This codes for CASSLAGTNSPLHF.

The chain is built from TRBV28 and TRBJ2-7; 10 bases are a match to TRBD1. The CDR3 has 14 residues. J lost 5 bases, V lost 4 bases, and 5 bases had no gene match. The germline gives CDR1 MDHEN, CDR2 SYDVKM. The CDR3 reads CASSSSGTGDEQYF. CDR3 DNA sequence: TGTGCCAGCAGTTCGAGCGGGACAGGGGACGAGCAGTACTTC.

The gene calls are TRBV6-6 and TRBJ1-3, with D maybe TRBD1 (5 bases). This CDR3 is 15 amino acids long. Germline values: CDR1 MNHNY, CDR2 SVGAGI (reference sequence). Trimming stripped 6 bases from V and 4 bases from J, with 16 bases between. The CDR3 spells CASSRDGAAGNTIYF. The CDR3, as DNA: TGTGCCAGCAGCCGCGATGGGGCGGCAGGAAACACCATATATTTT.

Here the CDR3 DNA reads TGCGCCAGCAGCCGTCTGGGGGACGAGCAGTACTTC. The encoded protein is CASSRLGDEQYF. The genes are TRBV5-1 and TRBJ2-7; D may be TRBD1 or TRBD2 (5 bases each). V was clipped by 4 bases and J by 5 bases, with 10 bases between them. CDR3 length: 12 amino acids. CDR1 is SGHRS and CDR2 is YFSETQ in the germline V gene.

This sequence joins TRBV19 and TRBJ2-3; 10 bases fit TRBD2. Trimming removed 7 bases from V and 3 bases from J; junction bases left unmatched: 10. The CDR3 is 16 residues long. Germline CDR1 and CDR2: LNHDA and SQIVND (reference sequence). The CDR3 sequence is CASTIRLAGPTDTQYF. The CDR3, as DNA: TGTGCCAGTACCATTCGACTAGCGGGTCCAACAGATACGCAGTATTTT.

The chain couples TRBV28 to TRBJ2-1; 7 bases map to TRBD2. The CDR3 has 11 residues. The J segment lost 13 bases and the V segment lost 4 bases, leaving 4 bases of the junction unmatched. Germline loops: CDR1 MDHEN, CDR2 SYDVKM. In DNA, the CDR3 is TGTGCCAGCAGTTCGGGGAGGGGACAGTTCTTC. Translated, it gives CASSSGRGQFF.